One and the same sample provided the 26 T cell receptor beta chains below, sequenced in a study of cytomegalovirus exposure and HLA in healthy donors. The PCR ran on 60 Vbeta and 13 Jbeta primers. Only in-frame clones appear in the TCRdb table, and some are missing; sequencing was by immunoSEQ multiplex PCR. Seen in this sample are 100,000 to 150,000 clones; the ten most common clones hold approximately 1.6%. The sample consisted of PBMCs. The receptors come from a woman in her thirties or forties in good health and CMV-seropositive.

The chain recombines TRBV28 with TRBJ1-5; no clear D. CDR1 and CDR2 (germline): MDHEN, SYDVKM. The germline V and J ends were trimmed by 4 bases and 1 base, with 11 bases remaining between them. CDR3 length: 15 residues. As DNA, the CDR3 is TGTGCCAGCAGTTACTTAAGCGTCAGCAATCAGCCCCAGCATTTT. Its translation: CASSYLSVSNQPQHF. The full variable domain, completed using reference TRBV28 and TRBJ1-5, is DVKVTQSSRYLVKRTGEKVFLECVQDMDHENMFWYRQDPGLGLRLIYFSYDVKMKEKGDIPEGYSVSREKKERFSLILESASTNQTSMYLCASSYLSVSNQPQHFGDGTRLSIL.

The chain is built from TRBV5-6 and TRBJ2-1; 13 bases are a match to TRBD2. Germline loops: CDR1 SGHDT, CDR2 YYEEEE. J lost 5 bases, V lost 2 bases, and 4 bases had no gene match. The CDR3 contains 16 residues. As DNA, the CDR3 is TGTGCCAGCAGCTTTAGACTAGCGGGAGGTCACAATGAGCAGTTCTTC. Translated: CASSFRLAGGHNEQFF.

V is TRBV18 and J is TRBJ2-7, with 7 nucleotides matching TRBD2. Germline V gives CDR1 KGHSH, CDR2 LQKENI. V lost 1 base, J lost 4 bases, and 1 base stayed unmatched. CDR3 length: 13 amino acids. CDR3 DNA sequence: TGTGCCAGCTCACCACGGGGGGGATACGAGCAGTACTTC. Its protein is CASSPRGGYEQYF. The full variable domain, in which reference TRBV18 and TRBJ2-7 provide the parts outside the CDR3, is NAGVMQNPRHLVRRRGQEARLRCSPMKGHSHVYWYRQLPEEGLKFMVYLQKENIIDESGMPKERFSAEFPKEGPSILRIQQVVRGDSAAYFCASSPRGGYEQYFGPGTRLTVT.

V usage is TRBV9 and J usage is TRBJ1-5, with TRBD1 as a possible D gene (5 bases). The V end lost 0 bases, the J end lost 3 bases, and 10 bases lay between the germline ends. Germline V lookup: CDR1 SGDLS, CDR2 YYNGEE. This CDR3 region has 15 residues. DNA of the CDR3: TGTGCCAGCAGCGTAGGGTCAGGGAACAATCAGCCCCAGCATTTT. It specifies CASSVGSGNNQPQHF.

The chain uses TRBV5-6 and TRBJ2-3; 8 positions match TRBD1. This CDR3 has 16 amino acids. After removal of 3 bases from V and 3 bases from J, the junction contained 9 bases not matched to a gene. Per germline, CDR1 SGHDT and CDR2 YYEEEE. CDR3: CASSSSGTGYTDTQYF. DNA for the CDR3: TGTGCCAGCAGCTCGTCCGGGACAGGATATACAGATACGCAGTATTTT.

A remark on this clone: A junction end diverges from the germline sequence, so it may reflect a read error. The gene calls are TRBV6-1 and TRBJ1-4; TRBD1 matches at 10 bases. The CDR3 length is 11 residues. Germline V lookup: CDR1 MNHNS, CDR2 SASEGT. CDR3 DNA sequence: TGTGCCAGCAGTGAATTGGACAGGGGGGCTTTT. Its translation is CASSELDRGAF.

This chain joins TRBV7-9 and TRBJ1-2; D is ambiguous. With 1 base removed from V and 5 bases from J, the gap between germline ends came to 8 bases. Germline CDR1 reads SEHNR; CDR2 reads FQNEAQ (reference sequence). There are 13 residues in the CDR3. CDR3 DNA: TGTGCCAGCAGCTTAGGAGGTGGATATGGCTACACCTTC. Its protein product is CASSLGGGYGYTF.

V usage is TRBV4-1 and J usage is TRBJ1-2, with a possible D match to TRBD1 (6 bases). CDR1 and CDR2 from the germline V gene are MGHRA and YSYEKL. Trimming stripped 0 bases from V and 7 bases from J, with 15 bases between. The CDR3 totals 15 residues. The CDR3 spells CASSQDRGGASGYTF. The CDR3 nucleotides read TGCGCCAGCAGCCAAGATCGGGGGGGCGCGTCTGGCTACACCTTC.

The chain links TRBV7-8 to TRBJ1-2, with TRBD1 matching 7 bases. Germline V gene lookup returns CDR1 SGHVS and CDR2 FQNEAQ. V lost 5 bases and J lost 4; bases outside the gene matches: 10. This CDR3 contains 15 residues. In DNA form, the CDR3 reads TGTGCCAGCAGCCCGAGTGGCAGGGGGTTCTATGGCTACACCTTC. Translation: CASSPSGRGFYGYTF.

This chain joins TRBV29-1 and TRBJ2-3, with TRBD2 as a possible D gene (6 bases). Germline V gene sequence: CDR1 SQVTM, CDR2 ANQGSEA. CDR3 length: 12 amino acids. Trimming removed 0 bases at V and 9 bases at J, with 10 bases between. CDR3 amino acids: CSVEESGVTQYF. The CDR3 DNA reads as TGCAGCGTTGAAGAATCGGGAGTAACGCAGTATTTT.

The chain joins TRBV27 to TRBJ2-7; tentative D call: TRBD1 (5 bases). There are 14 residues in the CDR3. CDR1 and CDR2 from the germline V gene are MNHEY and SMNVEV (reference sequence). Trimming left V 2 bases short and J 2 bases short, with 10 bases between. As DNA, the CDR3 is TGTGCCAGCAGTTTAGAACAGGCCGCCTACGAGCAGTACTTC. Its translation: CASSLEQAAYEQYF.

The V gene is TRBV11-2, the J gene TRBJ2-2; tentatively, D is TRBD2 (6 bases). The CDR3 sequence is 15 residues long. V lost 5 bases, J lost 4 bases, and 14 bases lay in between. CDR1 is SGHAT, CDR2 FQNNGV, per germline. The CDR3 loop reads CASSAGTEGTGELFF. The DNA of the CDR3 is TGTGCCAGCAGCGCCGGGACGGAGGGCACCGGGGAGCTGTTTTTT.

This chain joins TRBV9 and TRBJ2-7; 8 bases map to TRBD1. Germline CDR1 reads SGDLS; CDR2 reads YYNGEE. This CDR3 is built from 14 residues. The junction had 4 bases not matched to a gene; V was cut back by 2 bases and J by 3 bases. The CDR3 bases are TGTGCCAGCAGCGTCGGGACAGGAATCTACGAGCAGTACTTC. Its protein product is CASSVGTGIYEQYF.

The rearrangement uses TRBV6-1 and TRBJ1-2, with TRBD1 as a possible D gene (5 bases). The CDR3 has 15 amino acids. Looked up from germline, CDR1 is MNHNS and CDR2 is SASEGT. The V end lost 2 bases, the J end lost 3 bases, and 13 bases lay between the germline ends. CDR3: CASSESGGSYYGYTF. As DNA, the CDR3 is TGTGCCAGCAGTGAATCGGGGGGGTCGTACTATGGCTACACCTTC.

The chain is built from TRBV5-1 and TRBJ1-5; 7 nucleotides agree with TRBD1. The CDR3 has 15 residues. Trimming removed 4 bases from V and 6 bases from J; junction bases left unmatched: 10. CDR1 SGHRS and CDR2 YFSETQ come from the germline V gene. The CDR3 region is CASSVDETGSQPQHF. The CDR3 region has the DNA TGCGCCAGCAGCGTGGATGAGACAGGGAGTCAGCCCCAGCATTTT.

This clone is labeled medium-sized based on frequency. V is TRBV6-5 and J is TRBJ1-1; D not certain. V lost 2 bases and J lost 3, with 7 bases in between. Germline CDR1 MNHEY, CDR2 SVGAGI. The CDR3 has 13 amino acids. The CDR3 DNA sequence: TGTGCCAGCAGTTACAGGGAGCACACTGAAGCTTTCTTT. Its translation: CASSYREHTEAFF.

The J gene is TRBJ2-7, the V gene TRBV15; tentative D call: TRBD1 (6 bases). This CDR3 is 14 amino acids long. Trimming cost V 0 bases and J 0 bases, with 6 bases left between them. The germline V gene encodes CDR1 LNHNV and CDR2 YYDKDF (reference sequence). CDR3 sequence (DNA): TGTGCCACCAGCAGAGAACAGGGCTCCTACGAGCAGTACTTC. This translates into CATSREQGSYEQYF.

The chain uses TRBV6-1 and TRBJ2-1; weak D call: TRBD1 (6 bases). The CDR3 consists of 13 residues. Trimming took 5 bases from V and 8 from J, leaving 13 bases between them. Per germline, CDR1 MNHNS and CDR2 SASEGT. CDR3 loop: CASSLRQVHEQFF. The CDR3 nucleotides read TGTGCCAGCAGTCTTAGACAGGTCCATGAGCAGTTCTTC.

This chain uses TRBV9 with TRBJ2-3; D is unclear. Germline CDR1 is SGDLS and CDR2 is YYNGEE. Deletions cut 4 bases from V and 4 bases from J, with 13 bases between. The CDR3 extends over 14 amino acids. CDR3 protein: CASSPWSDADTQYF. The DNA for the CDR3 is TGTGCCAGCAGCCCTTGGTCAGATGCAGATACGCAGTATTTT. The whole variable domain, filled in from reference TRBV9 and TRBJ2-3, reads DSGVTQTPKHLITATGQRVTLRCSPRSGDLSVYWYQQSLDQGLQFLIQYYNGEERAKGNILERFSAQQFPDLHSELNLSSLELGDSALYFCASSPWSDADTQYFGPGTRLTVL.

The rearrangement joins TRBV7-9 to TRBJ2-7, with TRBD2 identical over 13 bases. The CDR3 is 18 amino acids. CDR1 is SEHNR and CDR2 is FQNEAQ in the germline V gene (reference sequence). Trimming at V came to 0 bases and at J to 0 bases, leaving 5 bases not matched to a gene. For the CDR3, the DNA is TGTGCCAGCAGCTTAGCGGGACTAGCGGGACGACCCTCCTACGAGCAGTACTTC. This codes for CASSLAGLAGRPSYEQYF. The full variable domain, its missing parts supplied by reference TRBV7-9 and TRBJ2-7, is DTGVSQNPRHKITKRGQNVTFRCDPISEHNRLYWYRQTLGQGPEFLTYFQNEAQLEKSRLLSDRFSAERPKGSFSTLEIQRTEQGDSAMYLCASSLAGLAGRPSYEQYFGPGTRLTVT.

The CDR3 loop is CAITPGQGAPLRNEQFF. CDR3 coding DNA: TGTGCCATCACCCCGGGACAGGGGGCTCCTTTGAGGAATGAGCAGTTCTTC. V is TRBV10-3 and J is TRBJ2-1; 12 nucleotides line up with TRBD1. From germline, CDR1 is ENHRY and CDR2 SYGVKD. This CDR3 has 17 residues. Trimming at V came to 7 bases and at J to 7 bases, leaving 14 bases not matched to a gene.

V gene TRBV30 combines with J gene TRBJ1-1; the D gene is possibly TRBD1 (5 bases). The V end was cut by 0 bases, the J end by 1 base, with 6 bases between. Germline lookup yields CDR1 GTSNPN and CDR2 SVGIG (reference sequence). This CDR3 region has 13 residues. Here the CDR3 DNA reads TGTGCCTGGAGTGTACAGGAGAACACTGAAGCTTTCTTT. Translating it yields CAWSVQENTEAFF.

The gene calls are TRBV25-1 and TRBJ2-3; 8 bases line up with TRBD2. The CDR3 is 14 amino acids. V shed 6 bases and J 3 bases; nucleotides not matched to a gene: 5. The germline gives CDR1 MGHDK, CDR2 SYGVNS. In DNA form, the CDR3 reads TGTGCCAGCAGGCCGGGACTAGTTACAGATACGCAGTATTTT. Its translation: CASRPGLVTDTQYF.

The V call is TRBV12-5, the J call TRBJ2-1, with 11 nucleotides matching TRBD2. V lost 4 bases and J lost 2; bases outside the gene matches: 7. The CDR3 is made up of 17 amino acids. Germline V gives CDR1 LGHNT, CDR2 FRNRAP. CDR3 DNA sequence: TGTGCTAGTGGTTCGGTACTAGCGGGAGTTACCTACAATGAGCAGTTCTTC. This gives the protein CASGSVLAGVTYNEQFF.

The chain employs TRBV19 and TRBJ2-1, with 10 bases aligning to TRBD2. J gave up 3 bases and V 3 bases, and 2 bases lay outside the gene matches. The length of the CDR3 is 15 residues. Germline V gene lookup returns CDR1 LNHDA and CDR2 SQIVND (reference sequence). CDR3 DNA sequence: TGTGCCAGTAGTATGGGACTAGCGATCTACAATGAGCAGTTCTTC. It yields the protein CASSMGLAIYNEQFF. Filled out from reference TRBV19 and TRBJ2-1, the complete variable domain reads DGGITQSPKYLFRKEGQNVTLSCEQNLNHDAMYWYRQDPGQGLRLIYYSQIVNDFQKGDIAEGYSVSREKKESFPLTVTSAQKNPTAFYLCASSMGLAIYNEQFFGPGTRLTVL.

The chain joins TRBV10-3 to TRBJ2-3; 9 bases are shared with TRBD2. The CDR3 length is 16 residues. V shed 7 bases and J 1 base; nucleotides not matched to a gene: 9. Germline CDR1 is ENHRY and CDR2 is SYGVKD. CDR3 sequence (DNA): TGTGCCATCAAAGATCCGGCTAGCGGGGGCACAGATACGCAGTATTTT. The encoded protein is CAIKDPASGGTDTQYF.